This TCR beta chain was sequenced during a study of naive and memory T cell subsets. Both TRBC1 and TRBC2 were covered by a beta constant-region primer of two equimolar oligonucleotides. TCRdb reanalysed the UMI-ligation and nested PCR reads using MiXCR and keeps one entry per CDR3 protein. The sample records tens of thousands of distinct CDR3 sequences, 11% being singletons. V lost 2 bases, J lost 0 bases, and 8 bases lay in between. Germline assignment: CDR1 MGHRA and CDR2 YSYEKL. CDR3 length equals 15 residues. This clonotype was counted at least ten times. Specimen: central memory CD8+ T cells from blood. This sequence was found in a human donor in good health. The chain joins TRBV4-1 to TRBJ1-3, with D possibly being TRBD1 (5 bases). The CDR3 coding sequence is TGCGCCAGCAGCCAAAGACAGTTCTCTGGAAACACCATATATTTT. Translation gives CASSQRQFSGNTIYF.